What follows describes a single T cell receptor (beta chain). The antigen is not known. With 60 Vbeta and 13 Jbeta primers, the PCR was carried out. TCRdb's table, derived via immunoSEQ multiplex PCR, lists solely in-frame clones and lacks some. Among about 150,000 clones, approximately 83% were seen once, and the ten largest hold 3.1%. The data stem from a study of cytomegalovirus exposure and HLA in healthy donors. The CDR3 consists of 14 residues. The V and J ends lost 1 base and 3 bases respectively, with 9 bases between them. Germline CDR1 and CDR2: SGHDT and YYEEEE. The study's findings and limits: Rates of TCR association differed by HLA locus in a later analysis, with DRB1 highest and HLA-C lowest. The study assumed roughly uniform donor sequencing depth for presence/absence analyses. A later analysis found most CMV-associated TCR beta chains apparently HLA-restricted.

This TCR derives from a man in his forties in good health and CMV-seronegative. This chain links TRBV5-6 with TRBJ2-3, with D maybe TRBD2 (5 bases). Sequences were obtained from PBMCs. The CDR3 loop is CASSLFGETDTQYF. CDR3 nucleotide sequence: TGTGCCAGCAGCTTGTTCGGGGAGACAGATACGCAGTATTTT.